This is a list of T cell receptor beta chains from one sample in a study of OX40 agonist ivuxolimab in advanced cancers. TCRdb keeps only in-frame clones here, not all; method: immunoSEQ multiplex PCR. Here the sample spans fewer than 60,000 clones, approximately 86% being singletons. Specimen: CD4+ or CD8+ T cells sorted from blood, collected in a trial of the OX40 agonist ivuxolimab. These receptor sequences come from an adult with an advanced solid tumor such as melanoma, head and neck, liver or kidney cancer. Both conserved end residues are part of each CDR3. Fields, in order: CDR3 length, V gene, J gene, clone size, D gene, CDR3 DNA, CDR3 protein. The D gene is left open where the match is weak. Only part of the rows carry a size: once, few, many, or a class if the clone is expanded.

>17|TRBV7-8|TRBJ1-4|-|-
TGTGCCAGCAGCCCGCCGGGGGGCTCATTGATCAATGAAAAACTGTTTTTT
CASSPPGGSLINEKLFF
>15|TRBV19|TRBJ2-7|-|-
TGTGCCAGTAGTTTGGACGGACTTGACCCCTACGAGCAGTACTTC
CASSLDGLDPYEQYF
>16|TRBV5-1|TRBJ2-1|-|-
TGCGCCAGCAGCTTATACGGACAGACCTCCTACAATGAGCAGTTCTTC
CASSLYGQTSYNEQFF
>14|TRBV5-1|TRBJ2-1|once|-
TGCGCCAGCAGCCCGGGTCCCGGGGACAATGAGCAGTTCTTC
CASSPGPGDNEQFF
>13|TRBV6-5|TRBJ2-7|-|-
TGTGCCAGCAGTTACTCAATCTACTACGAGCAGTACTTC
CASSYSIYYEQYF
>15|TRBV29-1|TRBJ1-2|-|TRBD1
TGCAGCGTTGAAGATCTGGGACAGAGGCTGTATGGCTACACCTTC
CSVEDLGQRLYGYTF
>12|TRBV7-2|TRBJ1-6|-|-
TGTGCCAGCAGCTTAGTCCAGGGCACCCTCCACTTT
CASSLVQGTLHF
>11|TRBV4-1|TRBJ1-2|-|-
TGCGCCAGCAGCCAAGGCGGTGGCTACACCTTC
CASSQGGGYTF
>12|TRBV5-1|TRBJ2-3|-|-
TGCGCCAGCAGCTTGGACGGAGATACGCAGTATTTT
CASSLDGDTQYF
>12|TRBV11-2|TRBJ2-7|-|-
TGTGCCAGCAGCCCCGGACATCCCGAGCAGTACTTC
CASSPGHPEQYF
>15|TRBV30|TRBJ1-1|-|-
TGTGCCTGGAGTCTATTAGCAGGGGAGAACACTGAAGCTTTCTTT
CAWSLLAGENTEAFF
>13|TRBV4-1|TRBJ1-1|-|-
TGCGCCAGCAGCCAAGGGCAGGCGGCTGAAGCTTTCTTT
CASSQGQAAEAFF
>13|TRBV5-6|TRBJ2-3|-|-
TGTGCCAGCAGCTTTTCTAGCACAGATACGCAGTATTTT
CASSFSSTDTQYF
>16|TRBV2|TRBJ1-2|-|-
TGTGCCAGCAGTGAAGGGGGGCGGAGGAATAACTATGGCTACACCTTC
CASSEGGRRNNYGYTF
>12|TRBV11-2|TRBJ2-3|once|-
TGTGCCAGCAGCTCGGGGGCCGATACGCAGTATTTT
CASSSGADTQYF
>14|TRBV29-1|TRBJ2-7|-|-
TGCAGCGTTGAGGGGACACCAAGCTCCTACGAGCAGTACTTC
CSVEGTPSSYEQYF
>15|TRBV11-2|TRBJ1-3|-|-
TGTGCCAGCAGCTTAAGGGGGAGCTCTGGAAACACCATATATTTT
CASSLRGSSGNTIYF
>14|TRBV5-4|TRBJ2-5|-|TRBD1
TGTGCCAGCAGCCCGATGGCAGGGGGAGAGACCCAGTACTTC
CASSPMAGGETQYF
>12|TRBV27|TRBJ2-7|-|-
TGTGCCAGCAGTTTATCGGACGGGGAGCAGTACTTC
CASSLSDGEQYF
>14|TRBV9|TRBJ1-1|few|-
TGTGCCAGCAGCGTAGATGGGGAAATCACTGAAGCTTTCTTT
CASSVDGEITEAFF
>12|TRBV6-1|TRBJ1-1|-|-
TGTGCCAGCACGGCCTCGAACACTGAAGCTTTCTTT
CASTASNTEAFF
>12|TRBV9|TRBJ2-5|-|-
TGTGCCAGCAGCGTAGGTCAAGGGACCCAGTACTTC
CASSVGQGTQYF
>13|TRBV19|TRBJ2-5|-|TRBD2
TGTGCCAGTACCGAGCGGGAAGGGGAGACCCAGTACTTC
CASTEREGETQYF
>14|TRBV4-2|TRBJ1-1|-|-
TGTGCCAGCAGCCAACAACCCTCGGCCACTGAAGCTTTCTTT
CASSQQPSATEAFF
>15|TRBV30|TRBJ1-4|-|TRBD1
TGTGCCTGGAGTGTTTGGACAGGGGCTAATGAAAAACTGTTTTTT
CAWSVWTGANEKLFF
>15|TRBV4-1|TRBJ1-2|-|TRBD1
TGCGCCAGCAGCCAAGACACAGGGGATAACTATGGCTACACCTTC
CASSQDTGDNYGYTF
>13|TRBV5-8|TRBJ1-1|-|-
TGTGCCAGCAGCCCACGACAAGCGCGGGTAGCTTTCTTT
CASSPRQARVAFF
>14|TRBV7-9|TRBJ1-2|-|TRBD1
TGTGCCAGCAGCTTAGCGAACAGGGGTGAGGGCTACACCTTC
CASSLANRGEGYTF
>18|TRBV7-9|TRBJ1-1|-|TRBD1
TGTGCCAGCAGCCCCGGGACAGGAGCAAAGGTTGGGGGCACTGAAGCTTTCTTT
CASSPGTGAKVGGTEAFF
>14|TRBV4-1|TRBJ2-2|-|-
TGCGCCAGCAGCCTCACGGATGGGGGCTCTGAGCTGTTTTTT
CASSLTDGGSELFF
>14|TRBV11-3|TRBJ2-1|-|-
TGTGCCAGCAGCTTATATCAGACCCCAGGGGAGCAGTTCTTC
CASSLYQTPGEQFF
>15|TRBV19|TRBJ2-2|-|TRBD1
TGTGCCAGTAGCCCCGACAGGGGAGGAACCGGGGAGCTGTTTTTT
CASSPDRGGTGELFF
>12|TRBV25-1|TRBJ1-1|once|-
TGTGCCAGCAGTCCATTGGGCACTGAAGCTTTCTTT
CASSPLGTEAFF
>19|TRBV23-1|TRBJ2-6|-|TRBD1
TGCGCCAGCATCACCTCGTGGGACAGACTTAATGATGGGGCCAACGTCCTGACTTTC
CASITSWDRLNDGANVLTF
>16|TRBV5-4|TRBJ2-7|-|TRBD1
TGTGCCAGCAGCTTGCGGGTCGGCAGGGGGCTGATCGAGCAGTACTTC
CASSLRVGRGLIEQYF
>15|TRBV7-9|TRBJ2-5|-|TRBD2
TGTGCCAGCAGCTCGGGGGGAGGAAGAAGAGAGACCCAGTACTTC
CASSSGGGRRETQYF
>16|TRBV6-1|TRBJ1-2|-|-
TGTGCCAGCAGTGAAATAGGGGGAGGGGGTCTCTATGGCTACACCTTC
CASSEIGGGGLYGYTF
>16|TRBV4-1|TRBJ1-2|-|TRBD1
TGCGCCAGCAGCCAAGATAGGACAGGGTTTAACTATGGCTACACCTTC
CASSQDRTGFNYGYTF
>15|TRBV5-1|TRBJ2-7|-|TRBD1
TGCGCCAGCAGCCGGGGACAGGGCCAGGGGGACGAGCAGTACTTC
CASSRGQGQGDEQYF
>15|TRBV7-9|TRBJ2-7|-|-
TGTGCCAGCAGCTCCCGGTCCGGACCAAGTCTGGGGCAGTACTTC
CASSSRSGPSLGQYF